The 32 T cell receptor beta chains below all came from one sample that was sequenced in a study of glioma-infiltrating T cells. Amplification of TCR alpha and beta CDR3 regions from RNA used iRepertoire nested multiplex PCR. TCRdb called the multiplex PCR reads again in MiXCR, with one record for every CDR3 protein. The data show about 110,000 distinct CDR3 sequences, with 20% to 25% seen just once and just under 35% held by the top ten. Sequencing input: glioma tissue, nonneoplastic brain tissue, or PBMCs (not recorded which). Every receptor here comes from a human donor with low-grade glioma or glioblastoma, undergoing nonglioma brain surgery, or in good health (not recorded which).

This clonotype was picked up many times. The chain links TRBV28 to TRBJ2-7; D remains ambiguous. Trimming took 3 bases from V and 3 from J, leaving 21 bases between them. In germline, CDR1 is MDHEN, CDR2 SYDVKM. The CDR3 is 17 amino acids. The CDR3 DNA follows: TGTGCCAGCAGTTTCGCCGGGTTCACAGTTCGACTCTACGAGCAGTACTTC. This sequence encodes CASSFAGFTVRLYEQYF.

About this clonotype itself: Just one base apart from a much larger clone, this may be a read error. V usage is TRBV14 and J usage is TRBJ2-1, with a possible D match to TRBD1 (5 bases). Germline V CDR1 and CDR2: SGHDN, FVKESK. The CDR3 runs 13 residues. CDR3 nucleotide sequence: TGTGCCAGCAGCCAAACCATGACAGCCGCGCAGCTCTTC. Amino acids: CASSQTMTAAQLF.

A note on this clonotype: A much more abundant neighbour one base away suggests this may be a read error. The J gene is TRBJ2-1, the V gene TRBV4-1; no firm D call. Germline V gene data show CDR1 as MGHRA and CDR2 as YSYEKL. The CDR3 has 12 residues. For the CDR3, the DNA is TGCGCCAGCACCCAAGAAGTGAACGCGCAGTTCTTC. Translating it yields CASTQEVNAQFF.

This clonotype was seen once. The chain couples TRBV13 to TRBJ2-4; no clear D. The germline V and J ends were trimmed by 5 bases and 6 bases, with 8 bases remaining between them. Germline CDR1 PRHDT, CDR2 FYEKMQ (reference sequence). The CDR3 is 12 amino acids. CDR3 residues: CASSTGPNIQYF. The CDR3, as DNA: TGTGCCAGCAGCACGGGTCCAAACATTCAGTACTTC.

Ten or more counts support this clonotype. The CDR3, as DNA: TGTGCCAGCAGCCCGGACAGGGCTCGAATTAGCACAGATACGCAGTATTTT. It specifies CASSPDRARISTDTQYF. The chain combines TRBV7-9 with TRBJ2-3, with TRBD1 identical over 8 bases. V shed 5 bases and J 0 bases; nucleotides not matched to a gene: 10. The CDR3 covers 17 residues. The germline CDR1 and CDR2 sequences are SEHNR and FQNEAQ (reference sequence).

This clonotype was seen just once. The chain couples TRBV27 to TRBJ2-7; 8 bases map to TRBD1. Looked up from germline, CDR1 is MNHEY and CDR2 is SMNVEV (reference sequence). CDR3 length: 15 residues. The CDR3 spells CVSSLTGTGIYEQYF. DNA for the CDR3: TGTGTTAGCAGTCTGACTGGGACAGGAATCTACGAGCAGTACTTC.

The J gene is TRBJ2-1, the V gene TRBV5-8; D may correspond to TRBD1 or TRBD2 (6 bases each). The CDR3 extends over 14 amino acids. V shed 4 bases and J shed 8 bases, with 16 bases lying between them. The germline CDR1 and CDR2 sequences are SGHTS and YDEGEE. This CDR3 reads CASSPWGAGHEQFF. DNA for the CDR3: TGTGCCAGCAGCCCCTGGGGGGCAGGGCATGAGCAGTTCTTC.

The chain couples TRBV2 to TRBJ2-5; D is possibly TRBD1 (7 bases). V gave up 8 bases and J gave up 1 base, with 14 bases separating them. The germline V gene has CDR1 SNHLY and CDR2 FYNNEI. The CDR3 has 14 amino acids. In nucleotides, the CDR3 is TGTGCCAGCGGAGGGACAGTCTCCCAAGAGACCCAGTACTTC. Translating gives CASGGTVSQETQYF. Full variable domain (remainder filled in from reference TRBV2 and TRBJ2-5): EPEVTQTPSHQVTQMGQEVILRCVPISNHLYFYWYRQILGQKVEFLVSFYNNEISEKSEIFDDQFSVERPDGSNFTLKIRSTKLEDSAMYFCASGGTVSQETQYFGPGTRLLVL.

The chain has TRBV4-1 and TRBJ2-5; D possibly corresponds to TRBD1 (6 bases). CDR1 is MGHRA, CDR2 YSYEKL, per germline. The germline V and J ends were trimmed by 0 bases and 5 bases, with 13 bases remaining between them. The CDR3 is 15 amino acids. CDR3 nucleotides: TGCGCCAGCAGCCAAGAGCTGCAGGGGTTTGAGACCCAGTACTTC. This encodes CASSQELQGFETQYF.

This clonotype was detected ten times or more. V usage is TRBV5-1 and J usage is TRBJ2-1, with 10 bases aligning to TRBD2. The length of the CDR3 is 15 residues. Germline values: CDR1 SGHRS, CDR2 YFSETQ. The V gene end was trimmed by 1 base and the J gene end by 7 bases; junction bases not matched to a gene: 5. The CDR3: CASSLPLAGVNEQFF. Here the CDR3 DNA reads TGCGCCAGCAGCTTGCCCCTAGCGGGAGTTAATGAGCAGTTCTTC. Variable domain in full (rest from reference TRBV5-1 and TRBJ2-1): KAGVTQTPRYLIKTRGQQVTLSCSPISGHRSVSWYQQTPGQGLQFLFEYFSETQRNKGNFPGRFSGRQFSNSRSEMNVSTLELGDSALYLCASSLPLAGVNEQFFGPGTRLTVL.

The gene calls are TRBV5-1 and TRBJ2-7, with a tentative D call TRBD1 (6 bases). This CDR3 spans 14 amino acids. The germline V gene has CDR1 SGHRS and CDR2 YFSETQ. Deletions cut 4 bases from V and 3 bases from J, with 14 bases between. The CDR3 is CASSDRTVVYEQYF. CDR3 nucleotides: TGCGCCAGCAGCGACCGGACAGTCGTCTACGAGCAGTACTTC.

This clonotype appeared many times. CDR3 nucleotide sequence: TGTGCCAGCAGATCCACTAGCGGGGGTGCGTTCTTC. Encoded protein: CASRSTSGGAFF. The V gene is TRBV7-6, the J gene TRBJ2-1; the match to TRBD2 covers 11 bases. The CDR3 sequence is 12 residues long. V lost 6 bases, J lost 15 bases, and 7 bases stayed unmatched. Germline-derived CDR1 and CDR2 are SGHVS and FNYEAQ.

This clonotype was seen many times. The rearrangement links TRBV25-1 to TRBJ2-1, with 7 bases fitting TRBD1. Trimming took 3 bases from V and 7 from J; bases not matched to a gene: 0. Germline-derived CDR1 and CDR2 are MGHDK and SYGVNS. This CDR3 contains 12 residues. CDR3 nucleotides: TGTGCCAGCAGTGAGGACAGGAATGAGCAGTTCTTC. It translates to CASSEDRNEQFF.

The rearrangement links TRBV4-3 to TRBJ1-1; maybe TRBD1 (5 bases). V was clipped by 8 bases and J by 4 bases, with 26 bases between them. The CDR3 has 17 residues. In germline, CDR1 is LGHNA, CDR2 YSLEER. In DNA form, the CDR3 reads TGCGCCAGCGCCCTTGGGGCGGTGGGTGTAGTTGGCACTGAAGCTTTCTTT. Its protein is CASALGAVGVVGTEAFF.

This clonotype was found many times. This chain connects TRBV6-1 to TRBJ2-1; D ambiguous. This CDR3 is built from 11 residues. Germline values: CDR1 MNHNS, CDR2 SASEGT. V gave up 5 bases and J gave up 8 bases, with 7 bases separating them. This CDR3 is CASSSGYEQFF. CDR3 DNA: TGTGCCAGCAGTTCCGGGTATGAGCAGTTCTTC.

This clonotype was detected a few times. The chain joins TRBV9 to TRBJ2-5; 12 positions agree with TRBD1. This CDR3 is 15 amino acids long. The germline CDR1 and CDR2 sequences are SGDLS and YYNGEE. The V gene end was trimmed by 7 bases and the J gene end by 4 bases; junction bases not matched to a gene: 8. CDR3 residues: CASSGGQGAGETQYF. The CDR3 DNA is TGTGCCAGCTCCGGGGGACAGGGGGCGGGAGAGACCCAGTACTTC. The full variable domain, in which reference TRBV9 and TRBJ2-5 provide the parts outside the CDR3, is DSGVTQTPKHLITATGQRVTLRCSPRSGDLSVYWYQQSLDQGLQFLIQYYNGEERAKGNILERFSAQQFPDLHSELNLSSLELGDSALYFCASSGGQGAGETQYFGPGTRLLVL.

This clonotype was found many times. The chain uses TRBV30 and TRBJ2-7; the D gene is possibly TRBD1 (5 bases). Germline V lookup: CDR1 GTSNPN, CDR2 SVGIG (reference sequence). The CDR3 runs 14 residues. V gave up 0 bases and J gave up 5 bases, with 14 bases separating them. The DNA for the CDR3 is TGTGCCTGGAGTGTAACAGGATGGTTCGACGAGCAGTACTTC. Encoded protein: CAWSVTGWFDEQYF.

Regarding this clonotype: One junction end does not reproduce the germline sequence, and a read error may be involved. CDR3 sequence (DNA): TGCTCCAGCAGCCAAGATCGCGCAGGTCCTGGCTACACCTTC. Amino acids: CSSSQDRAGPGYTF. The chain uses TRBV4-1 and TRBJ1-2; D is unresolved. This CDR3 is built from 14 residues. Germline V lookup: CDR1 MGHRA, CDR2 YSYEKL.

Of note for this clonotype: This may stem from a read error, because a much larger clone lies one nucleotide away. V gene TRBV18 combines with J gene TRBJ2-1; D is unclear. Trimming cost V 3 bases and J 7 bases, with 10 bases left between them. The CDR3 totals 13 residues. Germline assignment: CDR1 KGHSH and CDR2 LQKENI. CDR3 sequence (DNA): TGTGCCAGCTCACCGGGATTCCATAATGAGCAGTTCTTC. Translated: CASSPGFHNEQFF.

This clonotype was observed at least ten times. CDR3: CASSIPGQSHEQYF. The CDR3, as DNA: TGTGCCAGCAGTATACCGGGACAGTCCCACGAGCAGTACTTC. The J gene is TRBJ2-7, the V gene TRBV28; TRBD1 aligns across 7 bases. CDR1 and CDR2 from the germline V gene are MDHEN and SYDVKM. J lost 5 bases, V lost 5 bases, and 9 bases had no gene match. The CDR3 is 14 residues long. Filled out from reference TRBV28 and TRBJ2-7, the complete variable domain reads DVKVTQSSRYLVKRTGEKVFLECVQDMDHENMFWYRQDPGLGLRLIYFSYDVKMKEKGDIPEGYSVSREKKERFSLILESASTNQTSMYLCASSIPGQSHEQYFGPGTRLTVT.

In nucleotides, the CDR3 is TGTGCCAGCAAGGGAACAGGGACATACAATGAGCAGTTCTTC. It is translated as CASKGTGTYNEQFF. The chain couples TRBV6-1 to TRBJ2-1; D perhaps matches TRBD1 (6 bases). Germline CDR1 and CDR2: MNHNS and SASEGT. CDR3 size: 14 residues. Trimming removed 7 bases at V and 4 bases at J, with 14 bases between.

There are many counts of this clonotype. The chain carries TRBV27 and TRBJ2-5, with no clear D. The germline gives CDR1 MNHEY, CDR2 SMNVEV (reference sequence). This CDR3 is 13 amino acids long. Trimming left V 2 bases short and J 5 bases short, with 9 bases between. The CDR3 DNA is TGTGCCAGCAGTTTAGGCCGACGGGAGACCCAGTACTTC. The encoded protein is CASSLGRRETQYF.

This clonotype has just a few counts. This chain joins TRBV12-3 or TRBV12-4 and TRBJ2-7; D is perhaps TRBD1 (6 bases). V lost 5 bases and J lost 4, with 15 bases in between. This CDR3 region has 14 residues. The CDR3 loop reads CASSPGGGGYEQYF. The CDR3 nucleotides read TGTGCCAGCAGTCCCGGTGGGGGCGGTTACGAGCAGTACTTC.

As concerns this clonotype: A much larger clone differs from this one at a single base, so this may be a read error. This chain uses TRBV4-1 with TRBJ2-1; possible D gene TRBD2, 6 bases. The CDR3 has 16 amino acids. Germline V gives CDR1 MGHRA, CDR2 YSYEKL. The DNA of the CDR3 is TGCGCCAGCAGCCAAGAGAATCGGCTAGCGAACCATGAGAAGTTCTTC. Its protein product is CASSQENRLANHEKFF.

The V call is TRBV4-1, the J call TRBJ1-2, with TRBD1 as a possible D gene (5 bases). CDR3 length: 14 amino acids. CDR1 MGHRA and CDR2 YSYEKL come from the germline V gene. V was shortened by 0 bases and J by 6 bases, with 11 bases between the two germline ends. The CDR3 DNA reads as TGCGCCAGCAGCCAAGAAGTGGGGCAGAATGGCTACACCTTC. This translates into CASSQEVGQNGYTF.

In its sample, this clonotype was seen many times. The chain joins TRBV7-2 to TRBJ1-5, with D unresolved. Germline CDR1 reads SGHTA; CDR2 reads FQGNSA. The CDR3 length is 14 residues. The V end lost 0 bases, the J end lost 1 base, and 4 bases lay between the germline ends. DNA of the CDR3: TGTGCCAGCAGCTTAGCGCACAGCAATCAGCCCCAGCATTTT. Translated: CASSLAHSNQPQHF.

The chain carries TRBV6-8 and TRBJ2-1; TRBD2 is a possible D gene (5 bases). The CDR3 length is 12 residues. Between the trimmed V and J ends, which lost 7 bases and 16 bases, there was a span of 20 bases. The germline gives CDR1 MNHGY, CDR2 SAAAGT. CDR3 residues: CASKEVYNEPFF. The CDR3 DNA reads as TGTGCCAGCAAGGAGGTCTACAATGAGCCTTTCTTC.

This clonotype was recorded a few times. This chain connects TRBV12-5 to TRBJ2-1; tentatively, D is TRBD2 (5 bases). Germline CDR1 reads LGHNT; CDR2 reads FRNRAP. Trimming took off 5 bases at V and 6 bases at J, with 11 bases between the two ends. The CDR3 totals 13 residues. CDR3 coding DNA: TGTGCTAGTGGTCCCAACCGGGGCAATGAGCAGTTCTTC. It specifies CASGPNRGNEQFF.

This clonotype was recorded at least ten times. The rearrangement links TRBV6-2 or TRBV6-3 to TRBJ2-2, with 9 nucleotides matching TRBD2. The CDR3 has 15 amino acids. V was clipped by 6 bases and J by 0 bases; unmatched bases: 2. Germline CDR1 and CDR2: MNHEY and SVGEGT. CDR3 DNA: TGTGCCAGCAGGGGACTAGCTCCGAACACCGGGGAGCTGTTTTTT. Its protein is CASRGLAPNTGELFF.

This clonotype was counted at least ten times. This chain connects TRBV28 to TRBJ1-1; unclear D gene. There are 12 residues in the CDR3. Germline V gene sequence: CDR1 MDHEN, CDR2 SYDVKM. Trimming took off 8 bases at V and 4 bases at J, with 11 bases between the two ends. CDR3 region: CASARRTTEAFF. CDR3 nucleotides: TGTGCCAGCGCGCGGAGAACCACTGAAGCTTTCTTT.

This clonotype was counted only a few times. The chain uses TRBV7-9 and TRBJ1-2; D ambiguous. V lost 3 bases to trimming and J lost 2 bases, with 10 bases between them. Germline V CDR1 and CDR2: SEHNR, FQNEAQ (reference sequence). This CDR3 has 14 amino acids. CDR3 residues: CASSLGFANYGYTF. The CDR3 DNA is TGTGCCAGCAGCTTGGGTTTCGCGAACTATGGCTACACCTTC.

The V and J genes are TRBV5-1 and TRBJ2-1; 15 nucleotides match TRBD2. There are 16 residues in the CDR3. The ends lost 4 bases at V and 8 bases at J; junction bases unmatched: 7. Germline V CDR1 and CDR2: SGHRS, YFSETQ. CDR3: CASSTLGTSGGYEQFF. The CDR3, as DNA: TGCGCCAGCAGCACGCTCGGGACTAGCGGGGGGTATGAGCAGTTCTTC.